A selection of T cell receptor beta chains follows, all from one sample in a study of CD8 T cells in ankylosing spondylitis. TCRdb reprocessed the 5' RACE reads with MiXCR, giving one entry per CDR3 protein. Of approximately 550,000 distinct CDR3 sequences in the sample, about 12% were seen once. The specimen sequenced was blood, either unsorted or a sorted T cell fraction (not recorded which). These receptors all come from a male donor with ankylosing spondylitis. Both conserved end residues are part of each CDR3. A D gene is named only where the DNA matches it firmly. Clone size, where shown, is once, few, many, or a class for clones that have expanded.

TRBV20-1	TRBD2	TRBJ2-3	NA	TGCAGTGCTAGGACTAGCGGGAGGAGCACAGATACGCAGTATTTT	CSARTSGRSTDTQYF
TRBV20-1	TRBD2	TRBJ2-1	few	TGCAGTGCGCGAGCGGGAGCCCTCCTCAATGAGCAGTTCTTC	CSARAGALLNEQFF
TRBV20-1	NA	TRBJ2-4	many	TGCAGTGCTAGACTGCTAGCCAAAAACATTCAGTACTTC	CSARLLAKNIQYF
TRBV20-1	TRBD1	TRBJ2-3	NA	TGCAGTGCCTTTAGGGGGCGGGCCGGGGATACGCAGTATTTT	CSAFRGRAGDTQYF
TRBV29-1	TRBD1	TRBJ1-1	NA	TGCAGCGTTGAATCGACGGACAGGCTCACTGAAGCTTTCTTT	CSVESTDRLTEAFF
TRBV12-3/TRBV12-4	TRBD1	TRBJ1-4	few	TGTGCCAGCAGTTTAGGGACAGGGTTCGGTGAAAAACTGTTTTTT	CASSLGTGFGEKLFF
TRBV20-1	TRBD2	TRBJ2-3	few	TGCAGTGCTGATGGGAATAGCGGGAGGGCCACAGATACGCAGTATTTT	CSADGNSGRATDTQYF
TRBV3-1	NA	TRBJ2-3	NA	TGTGCCAGCAGCCAAGAGGTGTCGGCCTCAGCGCAGTATTTT	CASSQEVSASAQYF
TRBV6-1	NA	TRBJ1-5	many	TGTGCCAGCACGGTTGGCAGTAGCAATCAGCCCCAGCATTTT	CASTVGSSNQPQHF
TRBV20-1	NA	TRBJ2-6	NA	TGCAGTGCTATCGGACGGACAACCTCTGGGGCCAACGTCCTGACTTTC	CSAIGRTTSGANVLTF
TRBV11-3	TRBD2	TRBJ2-5	NA	TGTGCCAGCAGCTTAGGGAGGACTAGCGAAGAGACCCAGTACTTC	CASSLGRTSEETQYF
TRBV4-1	NA	TRBJ2-7	NA	TGCGCCAGCAGCCAAGATTTTGGTGACTTAAGCTCCTACGAGCAGTACTTC	CASSQDFGDLSSYEQYF
TRBV9	NA	TRBJ2-1	few	TGTGCCAGCAGCGTAGAGCCAGGTGGGGAATACAATGAGCAGTTCTTC	CASSVEPGGEYNEQFF
TRBV6-2/TRBV6-3	NA	TRBJ2-2	few	TGTGCCAGCAGTTTCTTATGGAGCGCACCCAACACCGGGGAGCTGTTTTTT	CASSFLWSAPNTGELFF
TRBV11-2	TRBD1	TRBJ2-7	NA	TGTGCCAGCAGCATGATACCGGGACAGGTTAACCACGAGCAGTACTTC	CASSMIPGQVNHEQYF
TRBV2	NA	TRBJ2-3	NA	TGTGCCAGCAGTAGTCGGTCGGCAGATACGCAGTATTTT	CASSSRSADTQYF
TRBV10-3	NA	TRBJ1-5	NA	TGTGCCGCAGGGCCAGGGGCGCATAGCAATCAGCCCCAGCATTTT	CAAGPGAHSNQPQHF
TRBV5-1	TRBD2	TRBJ2-4	NA	TGCGCCAGCAGTCTAGATGGCGGGAGCGGGAACATTCAGTACTTC	CASSLDGGSGNIQYF
TRBV3-1	NA	TRBJ2-7	NA	TGTGCCAGCAGCCCCGGGACTCTCGAGGCCTCCTACGAGCAGTACTTC	CASSPGTLEASYEQYF
TRBV5-1	NA	TRBJ2-2	many	TGCGCCAGCAGCTTGGACAGGCTAGGGACCGGGGAGCTGTTTTTT	CASSLDRLGTGELFF
TRBV7-2	NA	TRBJ2-1	many	TGTGCCAGCAGCCAATCCCGTCAGGGTAATGAGCAGTTCTTC	CASSQSRQGNEQFF
TRBV9	TRBD1	TRBJ2-1	few	TGTGCCAGCAGACGACAGGGGGCCTATGAGCAGTTCTTC	CASRRQGAYEQFF
TRBV7-9	NA	TRBJ1-1	NA	TGTGCCAGCAGCCCACGATTCATGAACACTGAAGCTTTCTTT	CASSPRFMNTEAFF
TRBV7-9	NA	TRBJ1-1	few	TGTGCCAGCAGCTTAGTTTTGGGCTTCACTGAAGCTTTCTTT	CASSLVLGFTEAFF
TRBV4-2	NA	TRBJ1-2	few	TGTGCCAGCAGCCAAAATACCGGGACGTTTTATGGCTACACCTTC	CASSQNTGTFYGYTF
TRBV7-2	NA	TRBJ1-3	few	TGTGCCAGCAGCTTAGGGGGCACTACCTCTGGAAACACCATATATTTT	CASSLGGTTSGNTIYF
TRBV5-1	NA	TRBJ1-1	NA	TGCGCCAGCAGCTTGGACCTGGCAGGGAACACTGAAGCTTTCTTT	CASSLDLAGNTEAFF
TRBV12-3/TRBV12-4	NA	TRBJ1-3	few	TGTGCCAGCAGTTTGAGAGTATCAAGAAACACCATATATTTT	CASSLRVSRNTIYF
TRBV2	TRBD2	TRBJ2-7	NA	TGTGCCAGCAGGATCGGGAGGCCCCAGGGAGAGCAGTACTTC	CASRIGRPQGEQYF
TRBV20-1	NA	TRBJ1-5	NA	TGCAGTGCTAGACTAGGAGAGACTGGCAATCAGCCCCAGCATTTT	CSARLGETGNQPQHF
TRBV5-1	TRBD2	TRBJ2-5	few	TGCGCCAGCAGCTCCACTAGCGGCCCTTTGGAGACCCAGTACTTC	CASSSTSGPLETQYF
TRBV5-1	NA	TRBJ1-6	many	TGCGCCAGCAGCTCAAGTACGGGGATTTCAGATTCACCCCTCCACTTT	CASSSSTGISDSPLHF
TRBV20-1	NA	TRBJ2-1	NA	TGCAGTGCTAGCGCTAGCAACTACAATGAGCAGTTCTTC	CSASASNYNEQFF
TRBV5-1	NA	TRBJ2-5	few	TGCGCCAGCAGCTTGGCTCAGTTACAAGAGACCCAGTACTTC	CASSLAQLQETQYF
TRBV11-2	TRBD1	TRBJ1-1	NA	TGTGCCAGCAGCTTAGGACTCCTGACAGGGACTGAAGCTTTCTTT	CASSLGLLTGTEAFF
TRBV7-2	NA	TRBJ2-5	NA	TGTGCCAGCAGCTTAGCGGGCCGGATCCAAGAGACCCAGTACTTC	CASSLAGRIQETQYF
TRBV20-1	TRBD1	TRBJ2-2	many	TGCAGTGCTAGGGACAGGGTGACCGGGGAGCTGTTTTTT	CSARDRVTGELFF
TRBV7-9	TRBD2	TRBJ2-1	NA	TGTGCCAGCATCAAGGGACTAGCGGCATACAATGAGCAGTTCTTC	CASIKGLAAYNEQFF
TRBV6-1	NA	TRBJ2-1	many	TGTGCCAGCAGTCCGGAATGGGAGGAGCAGTTCTTC	CASSPEWEEQFF
TRBV11-2	TRBD1	TRBJ2-3	few	TGTGCCAGCAGCAGGACAGGGACAGGAGATACGCAGTATTTT	CASSRTGTGDTQYF
TRBV5-1	NA	TRBJ1-1	many	TGCGCCAGCAGCATACTCCGGGCGGGCTCGAACACTGAAGCTTTCTTT	CASSILRAGSNTEAFF
TRBV10-3	NA	TRBJ1-3	few	TGTGCCATCAGTGATTGGGGGCACTCTGGAAACACCATATATTTT	CAISDWGHSGNTIYF
TRBV7-8	TRBD2	TRBJ2-3	NA	TGTGCCAGCAGCGTCCTAGCGGGGGGGGGCACAGATACGCAGTATTTT	CASSVLAGGGTDTQYF
TRBV12-3/TRBV12-4	NA	TRBJ1-5	NA	TGTGCCAGCAGTTTAACAGACCGCTATCAGCCCCAGCATTTT	CASSLTDRYQPQHF
TRBV12-3/TRBV12-4	NA	TRBJ2-7	many	TGTGCCAGCAGTTTCGGCACCCGCTACGAGCAGTACTTC	CASSFGTRYEQYF
TRBV20-1	NA	TRBJ2-1	NA	TGCAGTGCTAGATCGCCCGGGACGGGGGACAATGAGCAGTTCTTC	CSARSPGTGDNEQFF
TRBV15	NA	TRBJ2-5	many	TGTGCCACCAGCAGAGAGTACGGGGAGACCCAGTACTTC	CATSREYGETQYF
TRBV20-1	TRBD1	TRBJ2-1	NA	TGCAGTGCTAGCCCGACGGACAGGAGCAATGAGCAGTTCTTC	CSASPTDRSNEQFF
TRBV7-2	TRBD2	TRBJ2-5	NA	TGTGCCAGCAGCCAGGGACTAGCGGTAGAGACCCAGCACTTC	CASSQGLAVETQHF
TRBV5-1	NA	TRBJ1-1	few	TGCGCCAGCAGCGGAGGGGGAGAGGTCACTGAAGCTTTCTTT	CASSGGGEVTEAFF
TRBV24-1	NA	TRBJ2-3	few	TGTGCCACCAGTGATAACCGGGACACCAAGTGGGATACGCAGTATTTT	CATSDNRDTKWDTQYF
TRBV20-1	TRBD1	TRBJ1-1	many	TGCAGTGCTAGAGATATCCAGGGGGAGACTGAAGCTTTCTTT	CSARDIQGETEAFF
TRBV5-1	NA	TRBJ2-7	few	TGCGCCAGCTCCCCGGGGGACACTTCATACGAGCAGTACTTC	CASSPGDTSYEQYF
TRBV14	NA	TRBJ2-2	NA	TGTGCCAGCAGCCAATCCCACAGGGAGCTGTTTTTT	CASSQSHRELFF
TRBV5-1	NA	TRBJ2-5	many	TGCGCCAGCACCGTGGAGGGCGGAGAGACCCAGTACTTC	CASTVEGGETQYF